The rows below give T cell receptor beta chains drawn from one sample of a study of cytomegalovirus exposure and HLA in healthy donors. Assay used: immunoSEQ multiplex PCR; TCRdb lists only in-frame clones, some missing. The sample carries more than 150,000 clones, approximately 82% recorded once. Sequencing input: PBMCs. These receptors all come from a woman aged 18 to 35 in good health and CMV-seropositive. CDR3s include the opening cysteine and the closing phenylalanine or tryptophan. The order of the fields is V gene, D gene, clone size, J gene, CDR3 DNA, CDR3 protein. D genes are given only for firm matches. Part of the rows lack a size; the others show once, few, many or a class for expanded clones.

>TRBV11-2|.|.|TRBJ2-3
TGTGCCAGCAGCTTAGTTCGGGGCCGGGACAATACGCAGTATTTT
CASSLVRGRDNTQYF
>TRBV21-1|.|.|TRBJ2-2
TGTGCCAGCAGCAAGTCGCCGCCGGGGGCGGGGGCCGGGGAGCTGTTTTTT
CASSKSPPGAGAGELFF
>TRBV15|.|.|TRBJ2-3
TGTGCCACCAGCAGAGCACTAGTGGGCACAGATACGCAGTATTTT
CATSRALVGTDTQYF
>TRBV6-1|TRBD1|.|TRBJ1-2
TGTGCCAGCAGGGACAGGGTAGGAAACGGCTACACCTTC
CASRDRVGNGYTF
>TRBV5-1|.|.|TRBJ1-2
TGCGCCAGCAGCTTGACTGCAGGGAACTCGTATGGCTACACCTTC
CASSLTAGNSYGYTF
>TRBV19|.|few|TRBJ1-4
TGTGCCAGTACCGAGGGGGGGACTGAAAAACTGTTTTTT
CASTEGGTEKLFF
>TRBV6-1|TRBD1|few|TRBJ2-3
TGTGCCAGCTCCAGGGGGTACGAGGCAGATACGCAGTATTTT
CASSRGYEADTQYF
>TRBV5-7|.|few|TRBJ1-2
TGTGCCAGCAGCATTAGACAGGATAACTATGGCTACACCTTC
CASSIRQDNYGYTF
>TRBV7-6|TRBD1|.|TRBJ2-7
TGTGCCAGCAGCTTAGCGATAGGGACAGGGGGATCCTACGAGCAGTACTTC
CASSLAIGTGGSYEQYF
>TRBV28|TRBD2|.|TRBJ2-2
TGTGCCAGCGGGGGGGGTGTGGCGGCGAACACCGGGGAGCTGTTTTTT
CASGGGVAANTGELFF
>TRBV9|TRBD1|few|TRBJ1-5
TGTGCCAGCAGCGACCCCCGGACAGGGTTAAACAATCAGCCCCAGCATTTT
CASSDPRTGLNNQPQHF
>TRBV30|.|.|TRBJ2-1
TGTGCCTGGAGTGTACGGGGGAGGGGGGCAGTACGCGAGCAGTTCTTC
CAWSVRGRGAVREQFF
>TRBV11-2|.|.|TRBJ2-1
TGTGCCAGCAGCTTAGCGGGGGTATACAATGAGCAGTTCTTC
CASSLAGVYNEQFF
>TRBV5-1|TRBD1|few|TRBJ1-4
TGCGCCAGCAAGGTAGGGGGCGCGGATGAAAAACTGTTTTTT
CASKVGGADEKLFF
>TRBV7-2|TRBD2|.|TRBJ2-5
TGTGCCAGCAGCTTAGGACTAGCTGCGGAGACCCAGTACTTC
CASSLGLAAETQYF
>TRBV7-9|.|.|TRBJ1-2
TGTGCCAGCAGCTCCCCGGGCGACTATAACTATGGCTACACCTTC
CASSSPGDYNYGYTF
>TRBV5-1|.|.|TRBJ1-1
TGCGCCAGCAGTCGGGACAACCAGAACACTGAAGCTTTCTTT
CASSRDNQNTEAFF
>TRBV19|.|.|TRBJ1-5
TGTGCCAGTAGGTTGGACAGCTTTAGCAATCAGCCCCAGCATTTT
CASRLDSFSNQPQHF
>TRBV5-1|TRBD2|.|TRBJ2-7
TGCGCCAGCAGCCTGGGACTAGCGGGGGGCTCCTACGAGCAGTACTTC
CASSLGLAGGSYEQYF
>TRBV11-3|.|.|TRBJ1-6
TGTGCCAGCATGCCAGGTCCGAGCTCCTATAATTCACCCCTCCACTTT
CASMPGPSSYNSPLHF
>TRBV27|.|.|TRBJ1-6
TGTGCCAGCAGCGGAGAGAGCTCCTATAATTCACCCCTCCACTTT
CASSGESSYNSPLHF
>TRBV6-1|.|.|TRBJ2-6
TGTGCCACCGAGAGCTCTGGGGCCAACGTCCTGACTTTC
CATESSGANVLTF